A single sample is the source of the 8 T cell receptor beta chains below, sequenced in a study of PD-1 blockade in classical Hodgkin lymphoma. Each and every patient relapsed after autologous stem cell transplantation, and patients got differing brentuximab vedotin exposure. Through magnetic negative selection, CD8+ T cells were separated from PBMCs that had been thawed. Some clones are missing from TCRdb's copy, which holds only in-frame ones; the method was immunoSEQ multiplex PCR. The table has around 13,000 clones, 65% to 85% seen once. This specimen consisted of CD8+ T cells from blood, obtained at baseline. The receptor source for this set is a human donor with classical Hodgkin lymphoma.

The genes are TRBV28 and TRBJ2-7, with 9 bases lining up with TRBD1. Germline V gene data show CDR1 as MDHEN and CDR2 as SYDVKM. The CDR3 spans 13 residues. After removal of 7 bases from V and 4 bases from J, the junction contained 5 bases not matched to a gene. The CDR3: CASKETGGYEQYF. CDR3 sequence (DNA): TGTGCCAGCAAGGAGACAGGGGGTTACGAGCAGTACTTC. Combining the CDR3 with reference TRBV28 and TRBJ2-7 gives the whole variable domain DVKVTQSSRYLVKRTGEKVFLECVQDMDHENMFWYRQDPGLGLRLIYFSYDVKMKEKGDIPEGYSVSREKKERFSLILESASTNQTSMYLCASKETGGYEQYFGPGTRLTVT.

This clone was recorded only once. This rearrangement joins TRBV4-2 to TRBJ2-5; 8 nucleotides line up with TRBD2. Germline loops: CDR1 LGHNA, CDR2 YNFKEQ. This CDR3 is built from 16 residues. Trimming removed 0 bases from V and 1 base from J; junction bases left unmatched: 4. CDR3 bases: TGTGCCAGCAGCCAAGAAACTCTAGCGGGCCAAGAGACCCAGTACTTC. Translated: CASSQETLAGQETQYF.

This clone was seen a few times. The chain is built from TRBV15 and TRBJ2-1; the match to TRBD2 covers 15 bases. This CDR3 spans 15 amino acids. Germline V gene data show CDR1 as LNHNV and CDR2 as YYDKDF (reference sequence). The trim removed 6 bases at V and 9 bases at J, leaving 6 bases unmatched. Here the CDR3 DNA reads TGTGCCACCAGATTGGGACTAGCGGGGGGTGGTGAGCAGTTCTTC. Translated, it gives CATRLGLAGGGEQFF.

With regard to this clone: The DNA is omitted, as the CDR3 cannot be located on it reliably, and the CDR3 follows TCRdb's listing. The chain combines TRBV5-7 with TRBJ1-4; the table's D call, TRBD1, was not checked against the DNA. TRBV5-7 is recorded as an ORF, its role being uncertain. The CDR3 is 12 residues long, counting both termini. The CDR3 region is CASSWGQGAVFF.

J is TRBJ1-5 and V is TRBV19; a weak D match, TRBD1 (5 bases). V lost 1 base and J 4 bases, leaving 20 bases between the germline ends. CDR3 length: 18 residues. CDR1 and CDR2 from the germline V gene are LNHDA and SQIVND (reference sequence). CDR3 nucleotide sequence: TGTGCCAGTAGTATAGTCCCCCGAGATTGGGGGTCAAATCAGCCCCAGCATTTT. Encoded protein: CASSIVPRDWGSNQPQHF.

The chain links TRBV2 to TRBJ2-6; a weak D match, TRBD1 (5 bases). V shed 6 bases and J shed 0 bases, with 9 bases lying between them. Germline V gene sequence: CDR1 SNHLY, CDR2 FYNNEI. The CDR3 sequence is 15 residues long. The DNA for the CDR3 is TGTGCCAGCAGCGACGACAGCTCTGGGGCCAACGTCCTGACTTTC. This sequence encodes CASSDDSSGANVLTF.

The chain recombines TRBV10-3 with TRBJ1-1; D call uncertain. The length of the CDR3 is 13 residues. The germline CDR1 and CDR2 sequences are ENHRY and SYGVKD. V was clipped by 6 bases and J by 1 base, with 9 bases between them. The CDR3 spells CAISLTKNTEAFF. The CDR3 region has the DNA TGTGCCATCAGCCTAACAAAGAACACTGAAGCTTTCTTT.

J is TRBJ1-2 and V is TRBV27; TRBD1 aligns across 7 bases. The CDR3 has 12 amino acids. Germline V gives CDR1 MNHEY, CDR2 SMNVEV (reference sequence). V lost 5 bases, J lost 4 bases, and 1 base stayed unmatched. The CDR3 loop is CASSPGGYGYTF. The CDR3 DNA is TGTGCCAGCAGTCCAGGGGGCTATGGCTACACCTTC.